The sequence of this T cell receptor (beta chain) was determined in a study of Graves' ophthalmopathy and Graves' hyperthyroidism. Study results and limitations: The study's model predicted ophthalmopathy progression at 70.59% sensitivity and around 75% specificity.

This clonotype was picked up many times. Its specificity is not known. As the template, RNA transcripts were used to amplify TCR beta CDR3 regions. Following a first-round RT-PCR that used HTBI primers, a second-round multiplex PCR was carried out. TCRdb processed the multiplex PCR reads anew with MiXCR; each CDR3 protein has one entry. The sample has roughly 380,000 distinct CDR3 sequences, 15% to 19% seen once; the top ten hold approximately 7%. A diagnosis was made from clinical symptoms together with serum thyroxine, TRAb, thyroid ultrasound and orbital computed tomography. Germline V gene sequence: CDR1 LNHDA, CDR2 SQIVND (reference sequence). With 5 bases removed from V and 7 bases from J, the gap between germline ends came to 8 bases. The CDR3 runs 11 residues.

V usage is TRBV19 and J usage is TRBJ1-1; no clear D. Sequenced input: peripheral blood. The TCR comes from a woman younger than 30 with stable Graves' hyperthyroidism. The CDR3 DNA reads TGTGCCAGTAGTGGACTAGTTGAAGCTTTCTTT. As protein: CASSGLVEAFF.